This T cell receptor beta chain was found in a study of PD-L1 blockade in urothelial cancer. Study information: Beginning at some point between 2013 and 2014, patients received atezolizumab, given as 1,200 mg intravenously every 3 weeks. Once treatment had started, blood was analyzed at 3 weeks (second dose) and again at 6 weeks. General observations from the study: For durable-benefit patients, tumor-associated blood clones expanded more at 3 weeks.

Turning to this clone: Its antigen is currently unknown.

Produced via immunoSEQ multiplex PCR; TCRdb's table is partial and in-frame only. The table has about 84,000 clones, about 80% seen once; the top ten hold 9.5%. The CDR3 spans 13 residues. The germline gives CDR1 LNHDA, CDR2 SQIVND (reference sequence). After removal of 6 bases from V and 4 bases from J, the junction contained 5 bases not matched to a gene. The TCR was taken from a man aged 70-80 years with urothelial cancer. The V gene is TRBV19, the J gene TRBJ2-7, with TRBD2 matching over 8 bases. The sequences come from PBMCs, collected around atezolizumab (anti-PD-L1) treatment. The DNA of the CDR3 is TGTGCCAGTAGCGATACGGGGGGGTACGAGCAGTACTTC. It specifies CASSDTGGYEQYF.